This section outlines one TCR beta chain sequence together with its context. Original handling: Reference gene primer amplification yielded estimated nucleated cell counts. Data came from immunoSEQ multiplex PCR; TCRdb stores just in-frame clones and leaves some out. V and J calls and clone size are as listed in that table; D and trimming were resolved from the DNA. The sample records about 100,000 clones, about 91% being singletons. This record comes from a study of blood T cell repertoires in COVID-19. The overall study: The samples span acute and convalescent COVID-19 from the United States, Italy and Spain. T cells, B-cell-depleted T cells, or PBMCs supplied cDNA or gDNA.

The CDR3 runs to 13 residues. Trimming removed 5 bases from V and 10 bases from J; junction bases left unmatched: 5. CDR1 is SGHTA, CDR2 FQGNSA, per germline. The chain couples TRBV7-2 to TRBJ1-4; 9 bases line up with TRBD1. The TCR originated in a human donor in a cohort sampled during active COVID-19. The sample was peripheral blood. CDR3 amino acids: CASSPTGGGKLFF. In DNA form, the CDR3 reads TGTGCCAGCAGCCCGACAGGGGGGGGAAAACTGTTTTTT.